This TCR beta chain was retrieved from a study of T cell responses to AZD1222 COVID-19 vaccine listed by TCRdb under 2021. About the study as a whole: A total of 230 to 250 trial participants underwent TCR sequencing, of whom around 210 had received two doses of AZD1222 and about 26 had received two doses of the MenACWY control vaccine. Trial participants were enrolled into age subgroups of 18-55, 56-69 and 70-plus years, which contained roughly 140, 27 and 60 TCR-sequenced participants, respectively.

General findings and caveats noted by the study authors: Because no day 14 peak-response samples were available, repertoires were characterized only after the peak T cell response. A significant rise in spike-specific TCR breadth and depth was observed after two AZD1222 doses relative to day 0 and relative to MenACWY recipients. Participants were mostly white British and included more females than males, and it was suggested by the authors that clonal diversity may have been underestimated. In the small 56-69-year group, the increase in depth fell short of significance, most likely because of low power. The vaccine-associated CD4 TCRs covered the entire spike protein, and the dominant responses fell in regions 160-218 and 743-854. Conclusions about previously exposed vaccinees were limited because only six AZD1222 recipients were SARS-CoV-2 seropositive at baseline. Reportedly, close to half of the unique spike-specific TCRs recognized epitopes lying outside the regions that are mutated in the B.1.351 and B.1.1.7 variants.

The label giving this sample's time point can be read as: baseline before first vaccination. The label giving this sample's treatment or condition can be read as: meningococcal conjugate vaccine given as trial control. The vaccinee samples were drawn from two UK trials, COV001 and COV002, one of which was a single-blind randomized controlled phase 2/3 trial testing AZD1222 (ChAdOx1 nCoV-19) in healthy adults. Trial participant PBMC samples were collected at day 0 and day 28 after the second dose for TCRbeta chain sequencing. CDR1 and CDR2, looked up from the germline V gene, are SGHTA and FQGTGA. V lost 4 bases and J lost 1 base, and the count of bases not matched to a germline gene is 7. Measured from the cysteine to the phenylalanine, the CDR3 is 16 residues long. The CDR3 DNA has 48 bases and is translated from base 1. Concerning this clone itself: Its recognized antigen is unknown. Base qualities are missing; no much larger clone stands one base away.

The CDR3 regions of human TCRbeta chains were subjected to immunosequencing. The original methods were these. Repertoire TCRs were checked for matches against a reference library of SARS-CoV-2-specific TCRs that had been generated using the MIRA antigen-specificity platform. Breadth was defined as the fraction of unique TCRs that were SARS-CoV-2-associated, and depth was defined as the fraction of total T cells that were SARS-CoV-2-associated. Using the MIRA data, each spike-specific TCR was assigned both to the spike region to which the TCR was reactive and to a CD4 or CD8 class. Log10-transformed breadth and depth values were compared by one-way ANOVA with Sidak's multiple comparisons tests. TCRdb retrieved this table from immuneACCESS and kept in-frame rearrangements only. Not all clones are present; in checked studies, unresolved V genes account for under half, and no reason is known for the remainder. The V and J calls and clone size are taken from that table; D and trimming were inferred from the DNA. For this sample the table gives about 120,000 clones, of which around 91% were detected only once. Around 4.5% of the sample rests with the top ten.

The receptor chain draws on TRBV7-3 and TRBJ2-3; 8 middle bases align to TRBD2. This specimen consisted of peripheral blood, obtained on day 0 of MenACWY control vaccination. The TCR originated in an adult in good health. The DNA reads TGTGCCAGCAGCTCAAAACCGGGACTAGGCACAGATACGCAGTATTTT. Translation gives CASSSKPGLGTDTQYF.